This is a list of T cell receptor beta chains from one sample in a study of PD-1 blockade in classical Hodgkin lymphoma. The table came from immunoSEQ multiplex PCR; TCRdb's copy has only in-frame clones and leaves some out. The data hold about 51,000 clones, with about 80% observed a single time. Sequenced here: peripheral blood mononuclear cells (PBMCs), sampled before the fourth cycle of nivolumab. Receptors originate from a human donor with classical Hodgkin lymphoma. The CDR3 runs from the conserved cysteine through the conserved F or W. The D gene is left open where the match is weak. Not all rows give a size; the values are once, few, many and, for expanded clones, a class.

v_gene	d_gene	j_gene	len	abundance	CDR3aa	CDR3nt
TRBV6-6	TRBD2	TRBJ2-7	15	-	CASRDSSGTTYEQYF	TGTGCCAGCAGAGATTCTAGCGGGACTACCTACGAGCAGTACTTC
TRBV15	TRBD2	TRBJ2-1	15	-	CATSRNREGVYEQFF	TGTGCCACCAGCAGGAATCGGGAGGGCGTATATGAGCAGTTCTTC
TRBV5-1	TRBD2	TRBJ2-5	16	-	CASSLAPSGDHETQYF	TGCGCCAGCAGCCTCGCCCCTAGCGGGGACCACGAGACCCAGTACTTC
TRBV30	TRBD2	TRBJ2-5	16	-	CAWSVPLAGGRETQYF	TGTGCCTGGAGTGTCCCGCTAGCGGGAGGCCGCGAGACCCAGTACTTC
TRBV11-1	-	TRBJ1-6	15	-	CASSLGPTYNSPLHF	TGTGCCAGCAGCTTAGGCCCCACCTATAATTCACCCCTCCACTTT
TRBV11-3	-	TRBJ2-1	14	few	CASSLRAENNEQFF	TGTGCCAGCAGCTTAAGAGCGGAGAACAATGAGCAGTTCTTC
TRBV19	-	TRBJ1-1	17	-	CASSPPALLGRPTEAFF	TGTGCCAGTAGTCCCCCGGCGCTGCTAGGCAGGCCGACTGAAGCTTTCTTT
TRBV7-8	-	TRBJ2-7	18	-	CASSLRIPRTAGTYEQYF	TGTGCCAGCAGCTTACGTATCCCTCGGACAGCCGGGACCTACGAGCAGTACTTC
TRBV6-6	-	TRBJ1-1	13	once	CASSYRGNTEAFF	TGTGCCAGCAGTTACAGGGGGAACACTGAAGCTTTCTTT
TRBV5-1	-	TRBJ2-1	12	few	CASSLVHGEQFF	TGCGCCAGCAGCTTGGTTCACGGAGAGCAGTTCTTC
TRBV7-6	TRBD2	TRBJ2-7	21	-	CASSSITQGAIGGGASHEQYF	TGTGCCAGCAGCTCGATTACCCAAGGGGCGATTGGCGGGGGGGCCTCTCACGAGCAGTACTTC
TRBV6-6	-	TRBJ1-4	16	-	CASSQTFLVSNEKLFF	TGTGCCAGCAGTCAAACCTTCTTGGTGTCTAATGAAAAACTGTTTTTT